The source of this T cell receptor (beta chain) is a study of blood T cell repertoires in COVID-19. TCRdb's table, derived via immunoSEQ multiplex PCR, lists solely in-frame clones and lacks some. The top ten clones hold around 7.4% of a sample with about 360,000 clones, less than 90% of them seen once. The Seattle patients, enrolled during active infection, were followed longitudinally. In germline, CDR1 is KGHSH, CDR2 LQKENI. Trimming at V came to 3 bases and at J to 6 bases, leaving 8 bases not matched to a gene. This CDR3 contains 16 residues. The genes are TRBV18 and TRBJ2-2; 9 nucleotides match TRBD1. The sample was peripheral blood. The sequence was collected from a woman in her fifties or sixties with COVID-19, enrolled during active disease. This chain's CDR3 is CASSPIGTGTAGELFF. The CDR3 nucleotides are TGTGCCAGCTCACCTATCGGGACAGGGACGGCCGGGGAGCTGTTTTTT.